The present entry profiles one TCR beta chain with its context. Its antigen remains unidentified. The J segment lost 6 bases and the V segment lost 0 bases, leaving 8 bases of the junction unmatched. In germline, CDR1 is SGHKS, CDR2 YYEKEE (reference sequence). The CDR3 has 16 amino acids. These data belong to a study of T cell responses to AZD1222 COVID-19 vaccine. Whole-study results and caveats: Vaccine-associated CD4 TCRs ranged over spike, dominating at 160-218 and 743-854.

Assay: immunoSEQ multiplex PCR; the TCRdb copy retains only in-frame clones and omits some. The sample shows 150,000 to 200,000 clones, 80% to 90% of them seen only once. The sequencing used peripheral blood, collected on day 0 of MenACWY control vaccination. The chain joins TRBV5-5 to TRBJ2-1; TRBD2 matches 8 bases. The source of this sequence is an adult in good health. The CDR3 nucleotides read TGTGCCAGCAGCTTGGCCATTCTAGCGGGTTCCAATGAGCAGTTCTTC. Its protein product is CASSLAILAGSNEQFF.